This T cell receptor beta chain was obtained from a study of T cells in Graves' hyperthyroidism and ophthalmopathy. CDR1 and CDR2 from the germline V gene are SGHAT and FQNNGV. The CDR3 is 14 amino acids. V dropped 5 bases and J dropped 4 bases, with 14 bases sitting between them. Study observations and caveats: Through a model of 13 V-J features, ophthalmopathy was separated from stable hyperthyroidism.

This clonotype was observed at least ten times. Its antigen is currently unknown. Amplified TCR beta CDR3 regions derived from RNA transcripts. Researchers ran a first-round RT-PCR on the TCR CDR3 using the HTBI primer set. TCRdb re-called the multiplex PCR reads with MiXCR, one entry per CDR3 protein. The sample lists some 530,000 distinct CDR3 sequences, less than 25% occurring once. This sequence was found in a woman aged 70 to 79 with Graves' ophthalmopathy. The sequencing input was blood. The chain has TRBV11-2 and TRBJ2-5; no firm D call. CDR3 in amino acids: CASSPLIYSETQYF. The CDR3 DNA is TGTGCCAGCAGCCCTTTGATATACTCAGAGACCCAGTACTTC.